Listed below are T cell receptor beta chains from one sample, sequenced in a study of type 1 regulatory T cells. Antigens of these TCRs are unknown. TCRdb redid the calling of the reads with MiXCR, one entry per CDR3 protein. The table has about 68,000 distinct CDR3 sequences, nearly 65% seen once. The sequenced material came from cultured T cells, either the whole culture or a sorted T cell fraction (not recorded which). These receptors originate from a human donor in good health. CDR3s include the opening cysteine and the closing phenylalanine or tryptophan. Fields, in order: CDR3 length, V gene, CDR3 protein.

cdr3_length: 18
v_call: TRBV7-2
cdr3_aa: CASSSPPGGTGGRETQYF

cdr3_length: 19
v_call: TRBV4-2
cdr3_aa: CASSQDGTREAGGSYEQYF

cdr3_length: 13
v_call: TRBV2
cdr3_aa: CASSAAGREGQYF

cdr3_length: 12
v_call: TRBV14
cdr3_aa: CASSQVRETQYF

cdr3_length: 20
v_call: TRBV28
cdr3_aa: CASSSPGTSGRLVGTDTQYF

cdr3_length: 15
v_call: TRBV20-1
cdr3_aa: CSARESPGRVYGYTF

cdr3_length: 13
v_call: TRBV7-2
cdr3_aa: CASSSRGKETQYF

cdr3_length: 13
v_call: TRBV12-3/TRBV12-4
cdr3_aa: CASGGNAYNEQFF

cdr3_length: 13
v_call: TRBV27
cdr3_aa: CASSFGYNSPLHF

cdr3_length: 14
v_call: TRBV29-1
cdr3_aa: CSVRPGARSEKLFF

cdr3_length: 14
v_call: TRBV7-9
cdr3_aa: CASSRQGEGTEAFF

cdr3_length: 14
v_call: TRBV7-4
cdr3_aa: CASSLAMRGQPQHF

cdr3_length: 14
v_call: TRBV20-1
cdr3_aa: CSARSGQGFETQYF

cdr3_length: 16
v_call: TRBV5-1
cdr3_aa: CASSMGLAGNQETQYF

cdr3_length: 12
v_call: TRBV5-1
cdr3_aa: CASSFSADTQYF

cdr3_length: 18
v_call: TRBV6-2/TRBV6-3
cdr3_aa: CASSYSGGEPTSTDTQYF

cdr3_length: 15
v_call: TRBV19
cdr3_aa: CASSIDGDSAYEQYF

cdr3_length: 14
v_call: TRBV27
cdr3_aa: CASRDTGRQYEQYF

cdr3_length: 16
v_call: TRBV20-1
cdr3_aa: CSAVDGQAPGNSPLHF

cdr3_length: 14
v_call: TRBV24-1
cdr3_aa: CATSSSGKGNEQFF

cdr3_length: 15
v_call: TRBV7-6
cdr3_aa: CASSLEPSRGAEQFF

cdr3_length: 15
v_call: TRBV14
cdr3_aa: CASSQEIDRAGKLFF

cdr3_length: 13
v_call: TRBV3-1
cdr3_aa: CASSQGGWGEAFF

cdr3_length: 14
v_call: TRBV6-2/TRBV6-3
cdr3_aa: CASSYFAAGETQYF

cdr3_length: 12
v_call: TRBV20-1
cdr3_aa: CSAREADSPLHF

cdr3_length: 17
v_call: TRBV10-3
cdr3_aa: CAISESIGREPSHEQYF

cdr3_length: 15
v_call: TRBV7-9
cdr3_aa: CASSPQAGGRYEQYF

cdr3_length: 16
v_call: TRBV6-5
cdr3_aa: CASSYSRVNLHTEAFF

cdr3_length: 15
v_call: TRBV28
cdr3_aa: CASTRQNYAKNIQYF

cdr3_length: 16
v_call: TRBV10-2
cdr3_aa: CASSDSGTGTYNEQFF

cdr3_length: 13
v_call: TRBV6-2/TRBV6-3
cdr3_aa: CASKGDGTYEQYF

cdr3_length: 15
v_call: TRBV2
cdr3_aa: CASSRDLTPVDTQYF

cdr3_length: 14
v_call: TRBV27
cdr3_aa: CASSGTRPNTEAFF

cdr3_length: 15
v_call: TRBV5-1
cdr3_aa: CASSLTVSGNSPLHF

cdr3_length: 16
v_call: TRBV4-1
cdr3_aa: CASSAQGSSGANVLTF

cdr3_length: 15
v_call: TRBV7-9
cdr3_aa: CASSFPGQFYNEQFF

cdr3_length: 14
v_call: TRBV6-2/TRBV6-3
cdr3_aa: CASSYLGLNSPLHF

cdr3_length: 17
v_call: TRBV20-1
cdr3_aa: CSLPGRGNLMDSYEQYF

cdr3_length: 13
v_call: TRBV24-1
cdr3_aa: CATSATDTDTQYF

cdr3_length: 17
v_call: TRBV18
cdr3_aa: CASSPLRLAGGPEEQYF

cdr3_length: 13
v_call: TRBV5-4
cdr3_aa: CASSLPGPYGYTF

cdr3_length: 15
v_call: TRBV4-3
cdr3_aa: CASSQAAANTGELFF

cdr3_length: 15
v_call: TRBV5-1
cdr3_aa: CASSPGLAESYEQYF

cdr3_length: 15
v_call: TRBV15
cdr3_aa: CATSRERLNTGELFF

cdr3_length: 13
v_call: TRBV5-1
cdr3_aa: CASSDGTRTAQYF

cdr3_length: 15
v_call: TRBV9
cdr3_aa: CASSTTGVNQETQYF

cdr3_length: 13
v_call: TRBV6-2/TRBV6-3
cdr3_aa: CASRRSGRGEQYF

cdr3_length: 15
v_call: TRBV7-2
cdr3_aa: CASSFATGVNTEAFF

cdr3_length: 21
v_call: TRBV10-3
cdr3_aa: CAISESTQASGGRRSSYEQYF

cdr3_length: 16
v_call: TRBV12-3/TRBV12-4
cdr3_aa: CASSFTSGSSTDTQYF

cdr3_length: 15
v_call: TRBV20-1
cdr3_aa: CSAAFGLASKDTQYF

cdr3_length: 14
v_call: TRBV6-2/TRBV6-3
cdr3_aa: CASSGSMDLGEQFF

cdr3_length: 13
v_call: TRBV19
cdr3_aa: CASSILGTQPQHF

cdr3_length: 18
v_call: TRBV14
cdr3_aa: CASSVTTGTSGSYNEQFF

cdr3_length: 13
v_call: TRBV6-6
cdr3_aa: CASSPGSNQPQHF

cdr3_length: 17
v_call: TRBV15
cdr3_aa: CATSRDEGSGLTYEQYF

cdr3_length: 16
v_call: TRBV7-9
cdr3_aa: CASSLVLAGGTETQYF